These T cell receptor beta chains were read from a single sample in a study of regulatory T cells in long-lasting Graves disease. Via MiXCR, TCRdb re-called the multiplex PCR reads, giving one row per CDR3 protein. The profile shows about 470,000 distinct CDR3 sequences, 15% of them singletons. This sample also appeared in a second study, on T cells in Graves' hyperthyroidism and ophthalmopathy.

The specimen was peripheral blood mononuclear cells (PBMCs), collected at new diagnosis, from a patient treated with antithyroid drugs. The receptors were sampled from a woman younger than 45 with Graves disease. The conserved cysteine and the conserved F or W are not part of the CDR3 here.

j_call: TRBJ2-1; v_call: TRBV5-4; cdr3_aa: ASRSGLSQF
j_call: TRBJ1-1; v_call: TRBV28; cdr3_aa: ASSLDLFQTENTEAF
j_call: TRBJ1-3; v_call: TRBV20-1; cdr3_aa: SASDRKSSGNTIY
j_call: TRBJ1-2; v_call: TRBV30; cdr3_aa: AWSQSLGGALGYT
j_call: TRBJ2-1; v_call: TRBV5-6; cdr3_aa: ASSPSGTSGNEQF
j_call: TRBJ2-2; v_call: TRBV11-3; cdr3_aa: ASSLFPPDRGTGELF
j_call: TRBJ2-1; v_call: TRBV6-1; cdr3_aa: ATYPGGYVRINEQF
j_call: TRBJ1-1; v_call: TRBV11-2; cdr3_aa: ASSLRGTQNTEAF
j_call: TRBJ2-5; v_call: TRBV25-1; cdr3_aa: ASSELRGTGGQETQY
j_call: TRBJ2-1; v_call: TRBV20-1; cdr3_aa: SARDPLAGEQF
j_call: TRBJ1-5; v_call: TRBV28; cdr3_aa: ATAGERFSNQPQH
j_call: TRBJ2-7; v_call: TRBV11-2; cdr3_aa: ASSSVLAAGYEQY
j_call: TRBJ2-1; v_call: TRBV27; cdr3_aa: ASSTIRGRNEQF
j_call: TRBJ2-7; v_call: TRBV19; cdr3_aa: ASSIGGTYEQY
j_call: TRBJ1-1; v_call: TRBV6-2/TRBV6-3; cdr3_aa: ASSYSGTPNTEAF
j_call: .; v_call: TRBV20-1; cdr3_aa: SARDPELPYEQY
j_call: TRBJ1-5; v_call: TRBV5-4; cdr3_aa: ASSEGRGNQPQH
j_call: TRBJ2-7; v_call: TRBV18; cdr3_aa: ASSTGQGEDEQC
j_call: TRBJ2-1; v_call: TRBV24-1; cdr3_aa: ATSDAWGSSYNEQF
j_call: TRBJ2-1; v_call: TRBV25-1; cdr3_aa: ASSEYRGLSQF
j_call: TRBJ2-1; v_call: TRBV30; cdr3_aa: AWSSRALTLNEQF
j_call: TRBJ2-1; v_call: TRBV4-2; cdr3_aa: ASRAGLAGSSYNEQF
j_call: TRBJ1-2; v_call: TRBV30; cdr3_aa: AWKETGGAYGYT
j_call: TRBJ2-7; v_call: TRBV7-3; cdr3_aa: ASSPNLGRNYEQY
j_call: TRBJ1-1; v_call: TRBV24-1; cdr3_aa: ANKTGVSTEAF
j_call: TRBJ2-1; v_call: TRBV10-1; cdr3_aa: ASSEPGLGDGRNEQF
j_call: TRBJ1-2; v_call: TRBV18; cdr3_aa: ASHKTQEENGYT
j_call: TRBJ1-1; v_call: TRBV12-3/TRBV12-4; cdr3_aa: ASSPQGRDEAF
j_call: TRBJ2-5; v_call: TRBV11-2; cdr3_aa: ASSLLSGKTQY
j_call: TRBJ2-5; v_call: TRBV5-1; cdr3_aa: ASSLSAGAGETQY
j_call: TRBJ2-5; v_call: TRBV9; cdr3_aa: ASSGDARETQY
j_call: TRBJ2-1; v_call: TRBV24-1; cdr3_aa: ATSGERLAGEQF
j_call: TRBJ2-1; v_call: TRBV4-2; cdr3_aa: ASSQDGALGTSEQF
j_call: TRBJ2-6; v_call: TRBV9; cdr3_aa: ASSVAIEGSGANVLT
j_call: TRBJ1-5; v_call: TRBV7-9; cdr3_aa: ASSFTGDPSNQPQH
j_call: TRBJ1-5; v_call: TRBV6-5; cdr3_aa: ASSFVDPNQPQH
j_call: TRBJ2-2; v_call: TRBV2; cdr3_aa: ASSERLGTGELF